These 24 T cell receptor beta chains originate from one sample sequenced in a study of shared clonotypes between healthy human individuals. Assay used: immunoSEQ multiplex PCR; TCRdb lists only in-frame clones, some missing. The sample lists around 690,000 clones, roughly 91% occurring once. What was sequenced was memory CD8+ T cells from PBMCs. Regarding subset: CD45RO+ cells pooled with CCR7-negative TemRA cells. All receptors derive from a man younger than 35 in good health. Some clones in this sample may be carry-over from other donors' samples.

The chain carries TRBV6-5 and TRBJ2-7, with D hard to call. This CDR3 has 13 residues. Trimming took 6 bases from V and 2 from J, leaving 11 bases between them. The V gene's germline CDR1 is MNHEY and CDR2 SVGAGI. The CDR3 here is CASSSVPTYEQYF. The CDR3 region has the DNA TGTGCCAGCAGCTCGGTTCCCACCTACGAGCAGTACTTC.

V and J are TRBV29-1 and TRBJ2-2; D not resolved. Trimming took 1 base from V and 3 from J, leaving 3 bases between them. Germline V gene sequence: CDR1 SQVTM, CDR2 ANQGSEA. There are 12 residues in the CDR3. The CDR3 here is CSVEADTGELFF. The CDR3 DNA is TGCAGCGTTGAAGCTGACACCGGGGAGCTGTTTTTT.

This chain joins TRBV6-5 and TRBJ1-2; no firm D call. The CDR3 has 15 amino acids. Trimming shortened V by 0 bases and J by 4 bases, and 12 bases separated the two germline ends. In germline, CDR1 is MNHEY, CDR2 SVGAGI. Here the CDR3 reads CASSYSVGSLYGYTF. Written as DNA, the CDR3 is TGTGCCAGCAGTTACTCGGTTGGCAGCCTCTATGGCTACACCTTC.

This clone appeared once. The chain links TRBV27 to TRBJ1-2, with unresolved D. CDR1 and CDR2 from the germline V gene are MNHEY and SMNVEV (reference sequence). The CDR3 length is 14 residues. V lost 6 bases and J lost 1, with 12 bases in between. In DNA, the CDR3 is TGTGCCAGCAGCCCGCTTCGGGTTAACTATGGCTACACCTTC. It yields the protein CASSPLRVNYGYTF.

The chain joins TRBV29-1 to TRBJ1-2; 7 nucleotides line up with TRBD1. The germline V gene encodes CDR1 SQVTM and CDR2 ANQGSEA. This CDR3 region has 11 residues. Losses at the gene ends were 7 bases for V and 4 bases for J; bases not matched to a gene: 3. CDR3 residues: CSGRDSYGYTF. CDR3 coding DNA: TGCAGCGGGAGGGACAGCTATGGCTACACCTTC.

CDR3 protein: CASSQEPGQGSPEQFF. DNA of the CDR3: TGCGCCAGCAGCCAAGAGCCGGGACAGGGGAGTCCTGAGCAGTTCTTC. V and J are TRBV4-1 and TRBJ2-1; 10 bases line up with TRBD1. Per the germline V gene, CDR1 is MGHRA and CDR2 is YSYEKL. The CDR3 runs to 16 residues. Germline trimming cut 0 bases from V and 9 bases from J; bases unmatched to any gene: 8.

CDR3 in DNA: TGTGCCAGCAGCTCTAGTCTCGGAGGCGGCCAAACCTACGAGCAGTACTTC. This sequence encodes CASSSSLGGGQTYEQYF. The chain carries TRBV9 and TRBJ2-7; D might be TRBD2 (5 bases). The ends were cut back, 4 bases at V and 2 bases at J, with 22 bases in the middle. The CDR3 contains 17 residues. CDR1 and CDR2 (germline): SGDLS, YYNGEE.

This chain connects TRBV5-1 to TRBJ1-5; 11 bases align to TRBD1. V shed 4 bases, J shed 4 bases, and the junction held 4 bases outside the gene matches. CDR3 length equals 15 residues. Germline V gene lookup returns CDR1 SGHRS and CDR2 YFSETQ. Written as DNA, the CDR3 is TGCGCCAGCAGCGCGGGACAGGGGGGGAATCAGCCCCAGCATTTT. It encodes CASSAGQGGNQPQHF.

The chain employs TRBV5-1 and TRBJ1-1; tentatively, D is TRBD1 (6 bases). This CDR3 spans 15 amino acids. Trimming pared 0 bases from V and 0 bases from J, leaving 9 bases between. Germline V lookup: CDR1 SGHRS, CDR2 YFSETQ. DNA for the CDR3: TGCGCCAGCAGCTTGGTTCAGGGGATGAACACTGAAGCTTTCTTT. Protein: CASSLVQGMNTEAFF.

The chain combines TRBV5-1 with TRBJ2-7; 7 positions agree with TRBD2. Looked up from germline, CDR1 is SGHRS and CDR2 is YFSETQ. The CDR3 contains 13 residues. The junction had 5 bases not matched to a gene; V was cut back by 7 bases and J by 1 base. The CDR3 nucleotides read TGCGCCAGCCAGCGGGATGATTCCTACGAGCAGTACTTC. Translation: CASQRDDSYEQYF.

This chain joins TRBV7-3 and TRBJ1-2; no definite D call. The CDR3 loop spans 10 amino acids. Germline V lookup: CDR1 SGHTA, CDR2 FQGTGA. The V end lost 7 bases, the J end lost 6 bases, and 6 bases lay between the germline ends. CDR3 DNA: TGTGCCAGCATCCTAAATGGCTACACCTTC. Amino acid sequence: CASILNGYTF.

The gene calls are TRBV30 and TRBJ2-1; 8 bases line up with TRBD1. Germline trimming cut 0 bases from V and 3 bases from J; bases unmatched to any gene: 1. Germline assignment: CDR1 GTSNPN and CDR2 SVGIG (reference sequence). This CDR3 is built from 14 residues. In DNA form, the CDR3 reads TGTGCCTGGAGTGTCGGACAGGGCTACAATGAGCAGTTCTTC. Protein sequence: CAWSVGQGYNEQFF.

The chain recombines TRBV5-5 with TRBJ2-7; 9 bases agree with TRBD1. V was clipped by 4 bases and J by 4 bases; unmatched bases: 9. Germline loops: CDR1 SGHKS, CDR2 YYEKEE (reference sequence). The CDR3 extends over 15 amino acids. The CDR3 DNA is TGTGCCAGCAGCGATACCGGGACAGGGTGGTACGAGCAGTACTTC. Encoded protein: CASSDTGTGWYEQYF.

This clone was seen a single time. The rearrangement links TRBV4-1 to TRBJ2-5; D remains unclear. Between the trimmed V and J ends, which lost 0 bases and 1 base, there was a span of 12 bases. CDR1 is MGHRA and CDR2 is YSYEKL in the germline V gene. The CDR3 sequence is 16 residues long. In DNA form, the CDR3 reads TGCGCCAGCAGCCAAGATTCCTCGTACTCCCAAGAGACCCAGTACTTC. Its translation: CASSQDSSYSQETQYF.

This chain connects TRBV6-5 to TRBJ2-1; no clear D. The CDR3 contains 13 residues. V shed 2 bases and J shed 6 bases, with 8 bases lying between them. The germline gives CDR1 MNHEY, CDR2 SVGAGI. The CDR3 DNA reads TGTGCCAGCAGTTACCTTTTTTCCAATGAGCAGTTCTTC. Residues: CASSYLFSNEQFF.

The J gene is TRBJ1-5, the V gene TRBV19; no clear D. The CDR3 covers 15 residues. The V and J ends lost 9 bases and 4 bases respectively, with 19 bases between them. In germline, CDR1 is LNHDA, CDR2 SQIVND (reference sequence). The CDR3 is CASRVWAEENQPQHF. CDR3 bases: TGTGCCAGCAGAGTGTGGGCAGAAGAAAATCAGCCCCAGCATTTT. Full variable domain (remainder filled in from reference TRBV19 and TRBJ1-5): DGGITQSPKYLFRKEGQNVTLSCEQNLNHDAMYWYRQDPGQGLRLIYYSQIVNDFQKGDIAEGYSVSREKKESFPLTVTSAQKNPTAFYLCASRVWAEENQPQHFGDGTRLSIL.

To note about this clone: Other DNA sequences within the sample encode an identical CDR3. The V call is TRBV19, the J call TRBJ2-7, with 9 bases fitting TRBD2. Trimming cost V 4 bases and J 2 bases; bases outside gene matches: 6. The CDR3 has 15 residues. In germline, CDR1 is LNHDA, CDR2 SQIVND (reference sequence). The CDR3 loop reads CASSTRLAGAYEQYF. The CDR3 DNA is TGTGCCAGTAGTACCCGTTTAGCGGGAGCCTACGAGCAGTACTTC. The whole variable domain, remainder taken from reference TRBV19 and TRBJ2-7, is DGGITQSPKYLFRKEGQNVTLSCEQNLNHDAMYWYRQDPGQGLRLIYYSQIVNDFQKGDIAEGYSVSREKKESFPLTVTSAQKNPTAFYLCASSTRLAGAYEQYFGPGTRLTVT.

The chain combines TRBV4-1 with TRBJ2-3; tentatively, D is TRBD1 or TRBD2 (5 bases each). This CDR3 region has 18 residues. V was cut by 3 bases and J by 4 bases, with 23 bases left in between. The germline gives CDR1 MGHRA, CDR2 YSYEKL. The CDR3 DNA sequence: TGCGCCAGCAGCCAGGGGGAGAGATTGGCTAGCCCCGCAGATACGCAGTATTTT. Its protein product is CASSQGERLASPADTQYF.

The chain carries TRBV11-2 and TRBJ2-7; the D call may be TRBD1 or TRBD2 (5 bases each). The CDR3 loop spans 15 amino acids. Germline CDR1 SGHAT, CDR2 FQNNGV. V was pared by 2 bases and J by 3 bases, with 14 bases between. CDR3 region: CASSLSGGAIYEQYF. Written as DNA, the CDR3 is TGTGCCAGCAGCTTAAGTGGGGGAGCTATCTACGAGCAGTACTTC.

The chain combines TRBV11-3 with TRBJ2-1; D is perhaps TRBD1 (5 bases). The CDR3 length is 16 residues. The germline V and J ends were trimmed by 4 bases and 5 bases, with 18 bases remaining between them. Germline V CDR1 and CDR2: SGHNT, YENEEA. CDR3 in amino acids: CASSSQGEGTHNEQFF. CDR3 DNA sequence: TGTGCCAGCAGCTCGCAGGGCGAAGGAACTCACAATGAGCAGTTCTTC.

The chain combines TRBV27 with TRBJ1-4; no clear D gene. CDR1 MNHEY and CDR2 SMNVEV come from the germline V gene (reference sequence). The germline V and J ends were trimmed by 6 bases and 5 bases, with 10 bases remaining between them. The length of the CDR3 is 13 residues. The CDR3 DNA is TGTGCCAGCAGGGTGACGGGGAATGAAAAACTGTTTTTT. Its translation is CASRVTGNEKLFF. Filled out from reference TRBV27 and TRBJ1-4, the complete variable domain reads EAQVTQNPRYLITVTGKKLTVTCSQNMNHEYMSWYRQDPGLGLRQIYYSMNVEVTDKGDVPEGYKVSRKEKRNFPLILESPSPNQTSLYFCASRVTGNEKLFFGSGTQLSVL.

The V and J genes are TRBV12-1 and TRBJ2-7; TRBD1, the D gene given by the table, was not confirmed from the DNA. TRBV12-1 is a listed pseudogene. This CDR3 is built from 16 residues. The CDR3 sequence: CASSSPDRGESYEQYF. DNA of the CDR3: TGTGCCAGCAGCTCCCCGGACAGGGGGGAGTCCTACGAGCAGTACTTC.

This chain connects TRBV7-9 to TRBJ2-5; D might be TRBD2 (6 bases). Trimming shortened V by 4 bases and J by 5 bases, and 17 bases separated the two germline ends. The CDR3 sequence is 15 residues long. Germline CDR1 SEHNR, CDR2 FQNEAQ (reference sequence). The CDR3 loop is CASSSVSGGGETQYF. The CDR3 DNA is TGTGCCAGCAGCTCCGTTAGTGGTGGGGGGGAGACCCAGTACTTC.

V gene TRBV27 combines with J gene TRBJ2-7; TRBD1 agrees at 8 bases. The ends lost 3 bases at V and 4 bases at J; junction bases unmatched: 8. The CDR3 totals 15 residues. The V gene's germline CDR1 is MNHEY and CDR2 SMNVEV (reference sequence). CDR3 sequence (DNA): TGTGCCAGCAGTTTTCAAGGACAGGGCATTTACGAGCAGTACTTC. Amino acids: CASSFQGQGIYEQYF.